These T cell receptor beta chains were read from a single sample in a study of blood T cell repertoires in COVID-19. TCRdb's table, derived via immunoSEQ multiplex PCR, lists solely in-frame clones and lacks some. This table has 65,000 to 70,000 clones, 87% appearing once. The specimen was peripheral blood. Receptor source: a man aged 45-60 years with active COVID-19. Both conserved end residues are part of each CDR3. D genes are given only for firm matches. The size entry is marked missing in some rows and otherwise reads once, few, many or a size class.

V gene: TRBV30
D gene: TRBD2
J gene: TRBJ2-1
CDR3 length: 15
clone size: once
CDR3 protein: CAWSLAGGHYNEQFF
CDR3 DNA: TGTGCCTGGAGTCTAGCGGGAGGGCACTACAATGAGCAGTTCTTC

V gene: TRBV7-2
D gene: .
J gene: TRBJ2-1
CDR3 length: 17
clone size: .
CDR3 protein: CASSLTTIRRSYNEQFF
CDR3 DNA: TGTGCCAGCAGCTTGACGACTATCCGGCGCTCCTACAATGAGCAGTTCTTC

V gene: TRBV7-3
D gene: TRBD1
J gene: TRBJ1-2
CDR3 length: 13
clone size: .
CDR3 protein: CASSPGQGKGYTF
CDR3 DNA: TGTGCCAGCAGCCCGGGACAGGGTAAAGGCTACACCTTC

V gene: TRBV14
D gene: TRBD1
J gene: TRBJ2-7
CDR3 length: 14
clone size: .
CDR3 protein: CASSQDRTGSEQYF
CDR3 DNA: TGTGCCAGCAGCCAAGACAGGACAGGGAGCGAGCAGTACTTC

V gene: TRBV6-2/TRBV6-3
D gene: TRBD2
J gene: TRBJ2-1
CDR3 length: 15
clone size: .
CDR3 protein: CASSTRGLAGNEQFF
CDR3 DNA: TGTGCCAGCAGTACCCGGGGACTAGCGGGCAATGAGCAGTTCTTC

V gene: TRBV24-1
D gene: .
J gene: TRBJ2-3
CDR3 length: 16
clone size: .
CDR3 protein: CATSDYARGGTDTQYF
CDR3 DNA: TGTGCCACCAGTGATTACGCCAGGGGAGGCACAGATACGCAGTATTTT

V gene: TRBV27
D gene: .
J gene: TRBJ2-7
CDR3 length: 14
clone size: once
CDR3 protein: CASSLSVSSYEQYF
CDR3 DNA: TGTGCCAGCAGTTTATCTGTCAGCTCCTACGAGCAGTACTTC

V gene: TRBV28
D gene: TRBD2
J gene: TRBJ2-1
CDR3 length: 18
clone size: .
CDR3 protein: CASSLTPGLAGRNNEQFF
CDR3 DNA: TGTGCCAGCAGTTTAACCCCCGGACTAGCGGGCCGAAACAATGAGCAGTTCTTC

V gene: TRBV7-3
D gene: .
J gene: TRBJ2-3
CDR3 length: 18
clone size: .
CDR3 protein: CASSLRGREAGRGDTQYF
CDR3 DNA: TGTGCCAGCAGCTTAAGGGGGCGTGAAGCGGGAAGAGGAGATACGCAGTATTTT

V gene: TRBV5-6
D gene: TRBD2
J gene: TRBJ2-2
CDR3 length: 17
clone size: .
CDR3 protein: CASSFFLLAGGTGELFF
CDR3 DNA: TGTGCCAGCAGCTTCTTTCTCTTAGCGGGAGGAACCGGGGAGCTGTTTTTT

V gene: TRBV24-1
D gene: .
J gene: TRBJ1-5
CDR3 length: 14
clone size: .
CDR3 protein: CATSGPDSYQPQHF
CDR3 DNA: TGTGCCACCAGTGGCCCGGACAGTTATCAGCCCCAGCATTTT

V gene: TRBV11-3
D gene: TRBD2
J gene: TRBJ2-1
CDR3 length: 17
clone size: once
CDR3 protein: CASSSGLAGAINNEQFF
CDR3 DNA: TGTGCCAGCAGCTCGGGACTAGCGGGCGCAATCAACAATGAGCAGTTCTTC

V gene: TRBV30
D gene: .
J gene: TRBJ2-1
CDR3 length: 13
clone size: .
CDR3 protein: CAWRVTGLGEQFF
CDR3 DNA: TGTGCCTGGAGAGTGACAGGTCTAGGTGAGCAGTTCTTC

V gene: TRBV24-1
D gene: .
J gene: TRBJ1-2
CDR3 length: 13
clone size: .
CDR3 protein: CATSDSGNYGYTF
CDR3 DNA: TGTGCCACCAGTGATTCAGGGAACTATGGCTACACCTTC

V gene: TRBV7-9
D gene: .
J gene: TRBJ2-1
CDR3 length: 15
clone size: .
CDR3 protein: CASSRPPLEVHEQFF
CDR3 DNA: TGTGCCAGCAGCCGCCCCCCCCTAGAGGTACATGAGCAGTTCTTC

V gene: TRBV19
D gene: TRBD2
J gene: TRBJ2-3
CDR3 length: 15
clone size: .
CDR3 protein: CASKSGRAAADTQYF
CDR3 DNA: TGTGCTTCAAAGAGCGGGAGGGCCGCGGCAGATACGCAGTATTTT

V gene: TRBV24-1
D gene: TRBD1
J gene: TRBJ2-1
CDR3 length: 15
clone size: .
CDR3 protein: CATSRGTGGVDEQFF
CDR3 DNA: TGTGCCACCAGTCGGGGGACAGGGGGCGTGGATGAGCAGTTCTTC